The clone carrying this T cell receptor beta chain was recorded many times. Its antigen is currently unknown. The CDR3 regions of TCR beta were amplified from RNA transcripts. The primer set for the first-round RT-PCR of the TCR CDR3 was HTBI. TCRdb reprocessed the multiplex PCR reads via MiXCR and lists one record per CDR3 protein. The sample holds 650,000 to 700,000 distinct CDR3 sequences, approximately 15% seen once. The sample comes from a study of T cells in Graves' hyperthyroidism and ophthalmopathy. The study, taken as a whole, reports: Using 13 V-J features, a model discriminated ophthalmopathy from stable hyperthyroidism.

The CDR3 totals 15 residues. Germline values: CDR1 SQVTM, CDR2 ANQGSEA. V shed 3 bases, J shed 1 base, and the junction held 8 bases outside the gene matches. The chain is built from TRBV29-1 and TRBJ2-7, with 8 bases matching TRBD2. The TCR originated in a man aged 50 to 59 with Graves' hyperthyroidism. The sequenced sample was blood. DNA for the CDR3: TGCAGCGTTGACGGGGGGGCCGGGAAATCCTACGAGCAGTACTTC. Its translation: CSVDGGAGKSYEQYF.